These 20 T cell receptor beta chains were all obtained from the same sample, sequenced in a study of T-cell memory formation after mild COVID-19. MiXCR, run by TCRdb on the 5' RACE reads, gives a single entry per CDR3 protein. The top ten clones hold more than 20% of a sample with 250,000 to 300,000 distinct CDR3 sequences, roughly 16% of them seen once. Material for sequencing was PBMCs or a T cell subset sorted from them (not recorded which). These receptors were obtained from a man between 18 and 29 years old who had mild COVID-19 (a few samples of this study predate the infection). Cell type and time point are not known.

This clonotype occurred once. The rearrangement uses TRBV2 and TRBJ1-2; unclear D gene. This CDR3 has 12 amino acids. V lost 2 bases and J 4 bases, leaving 5 bases between the germline ends. In germline, CDR1 is SNHLY, CDR2 FYNNEI. CDR3: CASSESGYGYTF. In nucleotides, the CDR3 is TGTGCCAGCAGTGAAAGTGGCTATGGCTACACCTTC.

This clonotype was seen a handful of times. This chain uses TRBV6-5 with TRBJ2-3; 10 bases line up with TRBD2. The germline CDR1 and CDR2 sequences are MNHEY and SVGAGI. This CDR3 contains 15 residues. V was pared by 2 bases and J by 6 bases, with 5 bases of the junction left unmatched. The CDR3 here is CASSYRTSGIDTQYF. The CDR3 bases are TGTGCCAGCAGTTACCGGACTAGCGGCATCGATACGCAGTATTTT.

This clonotype was seen repeatedly, ten times or more. The rearrangement joins TRBV5-1 to TRBJ2-7; D is perhaps TRBD2 (6 bases). V gave up 4 bases and J gave up 4 bases, with 18 bases separating them. Germline V CDR1 and CDR2: SGHRS, YFSETQ. The CDR3 length is 15 residues. In DNA, the CDR3 is TGCGCCAGCAGCCCGAGGCGGGGAGCGGATTACGAGCAGTACTTC. It translates to CASSPRRGADYEQYF.

In its sample, this clonotype was seen a few times. The rearrangement joins TRBV4-1 to TRBJ2-2; 10 bases are a match to TRBD1. Per the germline V gene, CDR1 is MGHRA and CDR2 is YSYEKL. The CDR3 has 16 residues. Trimming removed 3 bases from V and 5 bases from J; junction bases left unmatched: 6. This CDR3 reads CASSQRGTGETGELFF. CDR3 nucleotide sequence: TGCGCCAGCAGCCAGAGGGGGACAGGGGAGACCGGGGAGCTGTTTTTT.

The V call is TRBV6-5, the J call TRBJ1-2, with 7 bases lining up with TRBD1. CDR1 MNHEY and CDR2 SVGAGI come from the germline V gene. V shed 2 bases and J 4 bases; nucleotides not matched to a gene: 7. CDR3 length: 15 amino acids. The CDR3 sequence: CASSYMGQGGYGYTF. Here the CDR3 DNA reads TGTGCCAGCAGTTACATGGGGCAGGGGGGCTATGGCTACACCTTC.

The chain couples TRBV5-1 to TRBJ2-7; TRBD1 matches 9 bases. This CDR3 is built from 14 residues. The V gene end was trimmed by 4 bases and the J gene end by 5 bases; junction bases not matched to a gene: 7. Looked up from germline, CDR1 is SGHRS and CDR2 is YFSETQ. CDR3 in DNA: TGCGCCAGCAGCCGGACAGGGGTTACAAACGAGCAGTACTTC. Encoded protein: CASSRTGVTNEQYF.

The gene calls are TRBV6-2 or TRBV6-3 and TRBJ2-1, with D unresolved. Germline lookup yields CDR1 MNHEY and CDR2 SVGEGT. The CDR3 length is 11 residues. V dropped 2 bases and J dropped 11 bases, with 7 bases sitting between them. CDR3 coding DNA: TGTGCCAGCAGTTACCCCGATAAGCAGTTCTTC. This encodes CASSYPDKQFF.

V and J are TRBV11-2 and TRBJ2-1, with 10 bases matching TRBD2. Losses at the gene ends were 1 base for V and 12 bases for J; bases not matched to a gene: 12. Germline assignment: CDR1 SGHAT and CDR2 FQNNGV. The CDR3 has 16 residues. The CDR3 sequence: CASSLGSSGGAARQFF. CDR3 DNA: TGTGCCAGCAGCTTAGGGTCAAGCGGGGGGGCTGCACGGCAGTTCTTC.

The chain couples TRBV4-3 to TRBJ2-1; weak D call: TRBD1 (6 bases). Germline-derived CDR1 and CDR2 are LGHNA and YSLEER. V lost 1 base and J lost 10, with 11 bases in between. The CDR3 is 13 amino acids. CDR3 bases: TGCGCCAGCAGCCAAGTACAGGGTAGGGAGCAGTTCTTC. This sequence encodes CASSQVQGREQFF.

This clonotype was observed a few times. This CDR3 reads CASSLEARMNTEAFF. In DNA form, the CDR3 reads TGTGCCAGCAGCTTGGAAGCTCGGATGAACACTGAAGCTTTCTTT. V and J are TRBV5-6 and TRBJ1-1; unclear D gene. The CDR3 has 15 residues. V lost 0 bases to trimming and J lost 0 bases, with 9 bases between them. Germline V gene data show CDR1 as SGHDT and CDR2 as YYEEEE.

This clonotype has only a few counts. The V call is TRBV15, the J call TRBJ1-3; maybe TRBD1 (5 bases). The V gene lost 5 bases and the J gene lost 4 bases, with 12 bases spanning the gap. From germline, CDR1 is LNHNV and CDR2 YYDKDF (reference sequence). The CDR3 runs 14 residues. DNA of the CDR3: TGTGCCACCAGCCGCCGGGACGGCGGAAACACCATATATTTT. Residues: CATSRRDGGNTIYF.

This clonotype occurred a few times. This sequence joins TRBV19 and TRBJ1-1; D possibly corresponds to TRBD1 (5 bases). CDR1 is LNHDA, CDR2 SQIVND, per germline (reference sequence). The CDR3 has 16 residues. V lost 3 bases to trimming and J lost 6 bases, with 20 bases between them. This CDR3 reads CASSIFMGRLRAEAFF. DNA for the CDR3: TGTGCCAGTAGTATTTTCATGGGACGGTTGAGAGCTGAAGCTTTCTTT.

This clonotype was seen ten or more times. The chain combines TRBV7-2 with TRBJ2-5; 9 bases align to TRBD1. V lost 3 bases, J lost 5 bases, and 7 bases stayed unmatched. The CDR3 covers 15 residues. Germline V gene sequence: CDR1 SGHTA, CDR2 FQGNSA. The CDR3 loop reads CASSFDRGSGETQYF. CDR3 in DNA: TGTGCCAGCAGCTTTGACAGGGGGAGTGGGGAGACCCAGTACTTC. Full variable domain (outside the CDR3, taken from reference TRBV7-2 and TRBJ2-5): GAGVSQSPSNKVTEKGKDVELRCDPISGHTALYWYRQSLGQGLEFLIYFQGNSAPDKSGLPSDRFSAERTGGSVSTLTIQRTQQEDSAVYLCASSFDRGSGETQYFGPGTRLLVL.

This clonotype appeared a few times. This rearrangement joins TRBV20-1 to TRBJ2-5, with TRBD2 matching 7 bases. CDR3 size: 12 residues. Germline-derived CDR1 and CDR2 are DFQATT and SNEGSKA (reference sequence). The V gene end was trimmed by 3 bases and the J gene end by 6 bases; junction bases not matched to a gene: 4. The CDR3 DNA sequence: TGCAGTGCTAGTTACGGGAGGCAGACCCAGTACTTC. It yields the protein CSASYGRQTQYF.

The rearrangement joins TRBV28 to TRBJ2-7; D uncertain. V shed 5 bases and J shed 2 bases, with 10 bases lying between them. This CDR3 has 13 residues. CDR1 MDHEN and CDR2 SYDVKM come from the germline V gene. CDR3 coding DNA: TGTGCCAGCAGTGACGGACCTACCTACGAGCAGTACGTC. This sequence encodes CASSDGPTYEQYV.

This clonotype was seen a few times. The gene calls are TRBV4-2 and TRBJ2-3; D uncertain. V gave up 0 bases and J gave up 7 bases, with 8 bases separating them. Germline V gene sequence: CDR1 LGHNA, CDR2 YNFKEQ. The CDR3 length is 13 residues. The CDR3 DNA follows: TGTGCCAGCAGCCAAGATCAAGGGCATACGCAGTATTTT. This codes for CASSQDQGHTQYF.

This clonotype came up a few times. V usage is TRBV6-1 and J usage is TRBJ1-1; the D is unclear. The V gene's germline CDR1 is MNHNS and CDR2 SASEGT. V was clipped by 0 bases and J by 6 bases, with 17 bases between them. The CDR3 is made up of 16 amino acids. The chain's CDR3 is CASSEARPGRIPEAFF. The CDR3 DNA follows: TGTGCCAGCAGTGAAGCCCGGCCGGGGAGAATCCCTGAAGCTTTCTTT.

This clonotype turned up a few times. The V gene is TRBV7-8, the J gene TRBJ2-4, with unresolved D. Germline values: CDR1 SGHVS, CDR2 FQNEAQ. Trimming cost V 1 base and J 10 bases, with 14 bases left between them. The CDR3 runs 14 residues. The CDR3 DNA reads TGTGCCAGCAGCTTAGGCCCCCACGAGCGAATTCAGTACTTC. Residues: CASSLGPHERIQYF.

The V gene is TRBV7-9, the J gene TRBJ2-5; D is undetermined. Trimming cost V 1 base and J 2 bases, with 8 bases left between them. Germline V gene data show CDR1 as SEHNR and CDR2 as FQNEAQ (reference sequence). This CDR3 has 14 amino acids. CDR3: CASSLETEQETQYF. As DNA, the CDR3 is TGTGCCAGCAGCTTAGAGACGGAACAAGAGACCCAGTACTTC. Supplemented by reference TRBV7-9 and TRBJ2-5, the full variable domain reads DTGVSQNPRHKITKRGQNVTFRCDPISEHNRLYWYRQTLGQGPEFLTYFQNEAQLEKSRLLSDRFSAERPKGSFSTLEIQRTEQGDSAMYLCASSLETEQETQYFGPGTRLLVL.

CDR3 nucleotide sequence: TGCAGTGCTAGTGCTCCGGGACTAGCGGAAGAGACCCAGTACTTC. This sequence encodes CSASAPGLAEETQYF. The V and J genes are TRBV20-1 and TRBJ2-5; 11 bases fit TRBD2. V shed 3 bases and J 3 bases; nucleotides not matched to a gene: 6. The CDR3 contains 15 residues. Germline values: CDR1 DFQATT, CDR2 SNEGSKA (reference sequence).